Below, one TCR beta chain is given with its context. This specimen comes from a study of T-cell memory formation after mild COVID-19. Background on the study: The study found TCR clusters largely donor specific.

From germline, CDR1 is DFQATT and CDR2 SNEGSKA (reference sequence). The CDR3 has 13 residues. Trimming shortened V by 2 bases and J by 0 bases, and 7 bases separated the two germline ends. TCRdb ran MiXCR on the 5' RACE reads and lists one entry per CDR3 protein. This table holds about 190,000 distinct CDR3 sequences, 15% to 20% found once. The clonotype comes from an adult woman who had mild COVID-19 (a few samples of this study predate the infection). Cell type and time point are not known. The chain combines TRBV20-1 with TRBJ1-1; D is undetermined. The sequenced sample was PBMCs or a T cell subset sorted from them (not recorded which). DNA for the CDR3: TGCAGTGCTAGAATAGTCATGAACACTGAAGCTTTCTTT. The encoded protein is CSARIVMNTEAFF.